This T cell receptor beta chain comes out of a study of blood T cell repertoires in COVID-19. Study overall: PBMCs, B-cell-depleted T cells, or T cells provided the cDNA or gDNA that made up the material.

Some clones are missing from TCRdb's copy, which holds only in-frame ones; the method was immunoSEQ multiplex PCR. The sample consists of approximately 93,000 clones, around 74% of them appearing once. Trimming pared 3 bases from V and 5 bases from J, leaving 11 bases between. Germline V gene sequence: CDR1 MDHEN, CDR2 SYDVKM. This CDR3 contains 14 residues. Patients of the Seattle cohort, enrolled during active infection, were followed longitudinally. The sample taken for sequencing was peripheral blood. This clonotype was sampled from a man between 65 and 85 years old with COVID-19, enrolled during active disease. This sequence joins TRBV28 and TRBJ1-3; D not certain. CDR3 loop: CASSFVSIRNTIYF. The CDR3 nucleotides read TGTGCCAGCAGTTTTGTTTCCATTCGAAACACCATATATTTT.